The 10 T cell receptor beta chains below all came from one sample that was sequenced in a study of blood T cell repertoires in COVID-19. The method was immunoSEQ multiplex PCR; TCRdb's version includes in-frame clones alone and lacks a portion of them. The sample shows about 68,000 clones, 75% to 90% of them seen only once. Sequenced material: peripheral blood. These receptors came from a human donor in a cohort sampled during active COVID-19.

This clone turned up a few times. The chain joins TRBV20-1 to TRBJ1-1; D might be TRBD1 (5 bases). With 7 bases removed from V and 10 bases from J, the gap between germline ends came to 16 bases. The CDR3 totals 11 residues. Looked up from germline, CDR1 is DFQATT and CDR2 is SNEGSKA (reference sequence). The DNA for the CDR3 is TGCAGTGGCGGACCGGCGGGGGTAGCTTTCTTT. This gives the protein CSGGPAGVAFF.

CDR3 in DNA: TGTGCCACCAGTGGTCACCGACAGGGGGGCACCGGGGAGCTGTTTTTT. It yields the protein CATSGHRQGGTGELFF. This rearrangement joins TRBV24-1 to TRBJ2-2, with 9 bases aligning to TRBD1. CDR1 is KGHDR, CDR2 SFDVKD, per germline. The CDR3 length is 16 residues. Trimming removed 5 bases from V and 4 bases from J; junction bases left unmatched: 7.

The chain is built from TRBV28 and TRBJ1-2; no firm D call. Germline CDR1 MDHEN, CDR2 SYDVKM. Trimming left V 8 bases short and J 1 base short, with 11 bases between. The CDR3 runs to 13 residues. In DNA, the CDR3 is TGTGCCAGCGGAGGGCCCAGTAACTATGGCTACACCTTC. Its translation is CASGGPSNYGYTF.

Here the CDR3 DNA reads TGTGCCTGGCCGGGACTCCAGCCCCGTACCCCGAACACCGGGGAGCTGTTTTTT. This gives the protein CAWPGLQPRTPNTGELFF. The gene calls are TRBV30 and TRBJ2-2, with D possibly TRBD2 on 6 matching bases. Germline V gene data show CDR1 as GTSNPN and CDR2 as SVGIG (reference sequence). CDR3 length: 18 amino acids. V was trimmed by 5 bases and J by 0 bases, leaving 22 bases between them.

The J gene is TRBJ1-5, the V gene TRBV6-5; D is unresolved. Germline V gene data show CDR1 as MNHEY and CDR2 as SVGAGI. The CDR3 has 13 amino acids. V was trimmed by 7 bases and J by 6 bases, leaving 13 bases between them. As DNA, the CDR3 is TGTGCCAGCACTATACGGGTGGGTCAGCCCCAGCATTTT. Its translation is CASTIRVGQPQHF.

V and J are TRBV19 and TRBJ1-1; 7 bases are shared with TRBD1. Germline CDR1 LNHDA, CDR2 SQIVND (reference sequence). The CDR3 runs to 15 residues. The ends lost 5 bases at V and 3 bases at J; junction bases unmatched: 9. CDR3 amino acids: CASSPRRQGDTEAFF. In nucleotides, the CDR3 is TGTGCCAGTAGTCCCCGACGACAGGGAGACACTGAAGCTTTCTTT.

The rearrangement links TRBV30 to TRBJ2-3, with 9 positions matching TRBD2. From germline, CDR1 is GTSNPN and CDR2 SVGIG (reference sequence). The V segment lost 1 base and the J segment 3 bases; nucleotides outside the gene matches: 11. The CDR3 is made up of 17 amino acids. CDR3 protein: CAWSAYGSGSMTDTQYF. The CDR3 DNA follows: TGTGCCTGGAGTGCGTATGGTAGCGGGAGTATGACAGATACGCAGTATTTT.

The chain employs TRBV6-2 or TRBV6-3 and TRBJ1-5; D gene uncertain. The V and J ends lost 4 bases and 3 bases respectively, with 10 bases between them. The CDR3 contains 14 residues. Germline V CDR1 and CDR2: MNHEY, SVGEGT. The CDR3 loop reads CASSFRGFNQPQHF. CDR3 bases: TGTGCCAGCAGTTTCAGAGGTTTCAATCAGCCCCAGCATTTT.

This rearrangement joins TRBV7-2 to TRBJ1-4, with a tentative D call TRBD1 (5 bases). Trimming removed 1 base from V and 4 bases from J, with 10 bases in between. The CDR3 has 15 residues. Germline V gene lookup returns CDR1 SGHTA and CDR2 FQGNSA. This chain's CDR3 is CASSLGWGRNEKLFF. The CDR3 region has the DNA TGTGCCAGCAGCTTAGGCTGGGGCCGTAATGAAAAACTGTTTTTT.

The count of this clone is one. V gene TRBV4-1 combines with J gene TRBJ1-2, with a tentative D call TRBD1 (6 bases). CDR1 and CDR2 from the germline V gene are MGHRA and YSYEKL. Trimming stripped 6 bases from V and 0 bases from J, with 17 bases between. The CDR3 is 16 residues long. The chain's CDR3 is CASSPGQSDTNYGYTF. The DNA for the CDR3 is TGCGCCAGCAGTCCTGGACAGAGTGATACTAACTATGGCTACACCTTC.